Below are 23 T cell receptor beta chains sequenced from a single sample in a study of CD8 T cells in Susac syndrome. Random hexamers primed reverse transcription of about 0.45 to 1 ug RNA. In TCRdb, the immunoSEQ multiplex PCR reads were re-called with MiXCR into one record per CDR3 protein. This sample carries 250,000 or so distinct CDR3 sequences, around 93% of them seen once, and the ten largest clones take 0.055% to 0.075%. Sequenced sample: CD4+ T cells from PBMCs. The receptors originated from a human donor with multiple sclerosis.

V and J are TRBV27 and TRBJ2-7, with 7 bases lining up with TRBD1. CDR1 is MNHEY and CDR2 is SMNVEV in the germline V gene (reference sequence). The CDR3 consists of 13 residues. V lost 4 bases to trimming and J lost 6 bases; unmatched junction nucleotides: 6. The CDR3 region is CASSSQGVGEQYF. The CDR3 coding sequence is TGTGCCAGCAGTTCCCAGGGGGTGGGCGAGCAGTACTTC.

This chain joins TRBV5-1 and TRBJ1-5; D gene uncertain. The V gene lost 0 bases and the J gene lost 8 bases, with 9 bases spanning the gap. Per germline, CDR1 SGHRS and CDR2 YFSETQ. The CDR3 extends over 13 amino acids. DNA for the CDR3: TGCGCCAGCAGCTTGGGGGGAGGAGAGCCCCAGCATTTT. Its translation: CASSLGGGEPQHF.

There are a few counts of this clonotype. The chain is built from TRBV12-3 or TRBV12-4 and TRBJ1-1; D is unresolved. The CDR3 has 11 residues. The ends were cut back, 3 bases at V and 5 bases at J, with 4 bases in the middle. The CDR3 DNA is TGTGCCAGCAGTTTGAGGACTGAAGCTTTCTTT. Its translation: CASSLRTEAFF.

The V and J genes are TRBV6-6 and TRBJ1-1; D ambiguous. V lost 6 bases and J 4 bases, leaving 15 bases between the germline ends. The CDR3 is 14 residues long. Germline-derived CDR1 and CDR2 are MNHNY and SVGAGI (reference sequence). CDR3 in amino acids: CASSRGVVGTEAFF. The CDR3 nucleotides are TGTGCCAGCAGCCGCGGCGTGGTTGGCACTGAAGCTTTCTTT.

This chain links TRBV9 with TRBJ2-3; TRBD1 or TRBD2 may be the D gene (5 bases each). Per the germline V gene, CDR1 is SGDLS and CDR2 is YYNGEE. Between the trimmed V and J ends, which lost 0 bases and 1 base, there was a span of 9 bases. The CDR3 sequence is 15 residues long. CDR3 protein: CASSVEGTRTDTQYF. The CDR3 bases are TGTGCCAGCAGCGTAGAGGGGACCCGCACAGATACGCAGTATTTT.

The chain joins TRBV20-1 to TRBJ2-3; D uncertain. Deletions cut 6 bases from V and 2 bases from J, with 9 bases between. CDR1 is DFQATT and CDR2 is SNEGSKA in the germline V gene (reference sequence). The CDR3 extends over 12 amino acids. The DNA for the CDR3 is TGCAGTGCCAGCGATGACACAGATACGCAGTATTTT. Translating it yields CSASDDTDTQYF.

The chain employs TRBV5-1 and TRBJ2-3; D unclear. V gave up 0 bases and J gave up 0 bases, with 11 bases separating them. The CDR3 runs 16 residues. Germline assignment: CDR1 SGHRS and CDR2 YFSETQ. The chain's CDR3 is CASSLDGISSTDTQYF. CDR3 in DNA: TGCGCCAGCAGCTTGGACGGCATCAGTAGCACAGATACGCAGTATTTT. The full variable domain, in which reference TRBV5-1 and TRBJ2-3 provide the parts outside the CDR3, is KAGVTQTPRYLIKTRGQQVTLSCSPISGHRSVSWYQQTPGQGLQFLFEYFSETQRNKGNFPGRFSGRQFSNSRSEMNVSTLELGDSALYLCASSLDGISSTDTQYFGPGTRLTVL.

CDR3 DNA: TGTGCCAGTAGTACTACCAGGGTTACTCGCTCTGGGGCCAACGTCCTGACTTTC. Its translation is CASSTTRVTRSGANVLTF. This rearrangement joins TRBV19 to TRBJ2-6; perhaps TRBD1 as D (5 bases). Germline values: CDR1 LNHDA, CDR2 SQIVND (reference sequence). There are 18 residues in the CDR3. Deletions cut 4 bases from V and 0 bases from J, with 16 bases between.

The CDR3 is CSARALIGELFF. The CDR3 bases are TGCAGTGCTAGGGCCCTTATCGGGGAGCTGTTTTTT. The rearrangement uses TRBV20-1 and TRBJ2-2; no reliable D call. The length of the CDR3 is 12 residues. CDR1 and CDR2 (germline): DFQATT, SNEGSKA (reference sequence). Between the trimmed V and J ends, which lost 3 bases and 7 bases, there was a span of 9 bases.

In this sample, this clonotype turned up once. This chain joins TRBV29-1 and TRBJ2-5; possibly TRBD1 or TRBD2 for D (6 bases each). V was cut by 2 bases and J by 5 bases, with 18 bases left in between. The CDR3 has 15 residues. Germline assignment: CDR1 SQVTM and CDR2 ANQGSEA. In DNA form, the CDR3 reads TGCAGCGTTGAAAGGGGGGAAGGGGCGGATGAGACCCAGTACTTC. Amino acid sequence: CSVERGEGADETQYF.

The chain employs TRBV5-4 and TRBJ2-5, with 7 bases that match TRBD1. V lost 6 bases and J lost 2; bases outside the gene matches: 1. This CDR3 contains 12 residues. Germline V lookup: CDR1 SGHNT, CDR2 YYREEE (reference sequence). The chain's CDR3 is CASKQGQETQYF. The CDR3, as DNA: TGTGCCAGCAAACAGGGGCAAGAGACCCAGTACTTC.

This clonotype was recorded only once. The V call is TRBV29-1, the J call TRBJ1-1; TRBD1 matches at 9 bases. Germline lookup yields CDR1 SQVTM and CDR2 ANQGSEA. With 1 base clipped from V and 1 base from J, the junction kept 4 bases outside the gene matches. There are 15 residues in the CDR3. Written as DNA, the CDR3 is TGCAGCGTTGAAGGGACAGGGGCACCGAACACTGAAGCTTTCTTT. It encodes CSVEGTGAPNTEAFF. Complete variable domain (other parts from reference TRBV29-1 and TRBJ1-1): SAVISQKPSRDICQRGTSLTIQCQVDSQVTMMFWYRQQPGQSLTLIATANQGSEATYESGFVIDKFPISRPNLTFSTLTVSNMSPEDSSIYLCSVEGTGAPNTEAFFGQGTRLTVV.

This chain links TRBV2 with TRBJ1-1; a possible D gene is TRBD1 (6 bases). This CDR3 spans 13 amino acids. CDR1 is SNHLY, CDR2 FYNNEI, per germline. V was shortened by 5 bases and J by 5 bases, with 12 bases between the two germline ends. The CDR3 spells CASSPTGSTEAFF. The CDR3 DNA is TGTGCCAGCAGTCCTACAGGGTCTACTGAAGCTTTCTTT.

The chain is built from TRBV9 and TRBJ1-6; no definite D call. This CDR3 has 14 residues. Trimming removed 0 bases at V and 7 bases at J, with 8 bases between. Looked up from germline, CDR1 is SGDLS and CDR2 is YYNGEE. The CDR3 nucleotides read TGTGCCAGCAGCGTAGCGATGGAAAATTCACCCCTCCACTTT. Residues: CASSVAMENSPLHF.

The chain is built from TRBV5-1 and TRBJ1-1, with TRBD1 identical over 11 bases. V dropped 0 bases and J dropped 4; count of bases not matched to a gene: 8. The CDR3 is made up of 17 amino acids. Per the germline V gene, CDR1 is SGHRS and CDR2 is YFSETQ. CDR3 sequence reads: CASSLGGTGGLSTEAFF. The CDR3 coding sequence is TGCGCCAGCAGCTTGGGAGGGACAGGGGGTCTATCCACTGAAGCTTTCTTT.

The chain employs TRBV6-6 and TRBJ1-3; perhaps TRBD1 as D (5 bases). The CDR3 extends over 15 amino acids. Germline V gives CDR1 MNHNY, CDR2 SVGAGI (reference sequence). Trimming removed 0 bases at V and 4 bases at J, with 10 bases between. CDR3 bases: TGTGCCAGCAGTTACTCTGGAGGGGAGGGAAACACCATATATTTT. Its translation: CASSYSGGEGNTIYF.

The J gene is TRBJ1-1, the V gene TRBV5-4, with 8 positions matching TRBD1. The junction had 4 bases not matched to a gene; V was cut back by 4 bases and J by 5 bases. This CDR3 region has 13 residues. Germline CDR1 reads SGHNT; CDR2 reads YYREEE (reference sequence). The CDR3 is CASSGQGTTEAFF. The CDR3, as DNA: TGTGCCAGCAGCGGACAGGGTACGACTGAAGCTTTCTTT.

V and J are TRBV7-6 and TRBJ2-7; TRBD2 matches 8 bases. This CDR3 is built from 16 residues. J gave up 6 bases and V 1 base, and 11 bases lay outside the gene matches. The germline V gene encodes CDR1 SGHVS and CDR2 FNYEAQ. CDR3 DNA sequence: TGTGCCAGCAGCTTAGGTCGCGGGGGGCATGCTTCCGAGCAGTACTTC. Protein product: CASSLGRGGHASEQYF.

This clonotype has just one count. This chain uses TRBV19 with TRBJ2-7, with D unclear. V dropped 6 bases and J dropped 2 bases, with 14 bases sitting between them. The germline CDR1 and CDR2 sequences are LNHDA and SQIVND (reference sequence). The CDR3 loop spans 14 amino acids. Written as DNA, the CDR3 is TGTGCCAGTAGCCGCAGACTCCTTACCTACGAGCAGTACTTC. It encodes CASSRRLLTYEQYF.

This chain joins TRBV10-3 and TRBJ1-1; TRBD1 might be the D (6 bases). V lost 3 bases and J 1 base, leaving 12 bases between the germline ends. The CDR3 consists of 15 residues. Germline-derived CDR1 and CDR2 are ENHRY and SYGVKD. The DNA for the CDR3 is TGTGCCATCAGTGATCGGGGGGCGCGGAACACTGAAGCTTTCTTT. It specifies CAISDRGARNTEAFF.

This chain uses TRBV4-1 with TRBJ2-7; no clear D gene. The CDR3 consists of 15 residues. The germline CDR1 and CDR2 sequences are MGHRA and YSYEKL. V dropped 0 bases and J dropped 2 bases, with 11 bases sitting between them. CDR3 in DNA: TGCGCCAGCAGCCAAGAATTGGCAGGTACCTACGAGCAGTACGTC. Its translation: CASSQELAGTYEQYV.

The chain carries TRBV29-1 and TRBJ2-3, with 9 nucleotides matching TRBD2. V lost 6 bases, J lost 5 bases, and 12 bases stayed unmatched. This CDR3 spans 15 amino acids. Germline values: CDR1 SQVTM, CDR2 ANQGSEA. The DNA of the CDR3 is TGCAGCGTCCACCCCCGAGGACTAGCGCTAGATACGCAGTATTTT. It is translated as CSVHPRGLALDTQYF.

This clonotype was seen once. V is TRBV6-2 or TRBV6-3 and J is TRBJ2-7; no firm D call. This CDR3 is 11 amino acids long. With 2 bases removed from V and 9 bases from J, the gap between germline ends came to 8 bases. Per germline, CDR1 MNHEY and CDR2 SVGEGT. Here the CDR3 DNA reads TGTGCCAGCAGTTACGGCCCGCGGCAGTACGTC. This encodes CASSYGPRQYV.